This T cell receptor beta chain came from a study of T cell responses to AZD1222 COVID-19 vaccine. TCRdb's table, derived via immunoSEQ multiplex PCR, lists solely in-frame clones and lacks some. The sample carries 40,000 to 65,000 clones, around 84% recorded once. Per germline, CDR1 MNHEY and CDR2 SVGEGT. Trimming took off 3 bases at V and 6 bases at J, with 15 bases between the two ends. CDR3 length equals 15 residues. Comments on this clone: Its specificity is not known.

Broader study findings: Recipients of two AZD1222 doses showed rising Spike-specific TCR breadth and depth. Most donors were white British, females outnumbered males, and clonal diversity was possibly underestimated.

The sequence came from an adult in good health. The chain recombines TRBV6-2 or TRBV6-3 with TRBJ1-5, with TRBD1 as a possible D gene (5 bases). Sequencing was performed on peripheral blood, taken on day 0 of AZD1222 vaccination. The chain's CDR3 is CASSYSPGQIQPQHF. The DNA of the CDR3 is TGTGCCAGCAGTTATTCGCCAGGGCAAATTCAGCCCCAGCATTTT.